The rows below give T cell receptor beta chains drawn from one sample of a study of shared clonotypes between healthy human individuals. TCRdb's copy holds only in-frame clones and misses some; the assay was immunoSEQ multiplex PCR. Seen here are about 2.2 million clones, 85% to 95% observed once, and the top ten hold approximately 1.7%. Source material: naive CD8+ T cells from PBMCs. These receptors originate from a man younger than 35 in good health. Some clones in this sample may be carry-over from other donors' samples. The CDR3 runs from the conserved cysteine through the conserved F or W. D genes are given only for firm matches. Where a row states a size, it is once, few, many or the class of an expanded clone; other rows omit it.

j_gene,abundance,v_gene,d_gene,CDR3nt,CDR3aa
TRBJ1-1,NA,TRBV6-5,TRBD1,TGTGCCAGCAGTTACGGACAGGGTAACACTGAAGCTTTCTTT,CASSYGQGNTEAFF
TRBJ2-7,NA,TRBV4-1,NA,TGCGCCAGCAGCCAGTCCCGGGACTACGAGCAGTACTTC,CASSQSRDYEQYF
TRBJ2-7,NA,TRBV13,NA,TGTGCCAGCAGCTTAGGTCAGGGGATGAACGAGCAGTACTTC,CASSLGQGMNEQYF
TRBJ1-2,NA,TRBV7-9,TRBD1,TGTGCCAGCAGCTTATCGGACAGGGTGAACTATGGCTACACCTTC,CASSLSDRVNYGYTF
TRBJ2-7,NA,TRBV11-2,NA,TGTGCCAGCAGCTTAGTTCCCCTCGGATACGAGCAGTACTTC,CASSLVPLGYEQYF
TRBJ2-1,once,TRBV9,NA,TGTGCCAGCAGTCGGGGCAATGAGCAGTTCTTC,CASSRGNEQFF
TRBJ2-3,NA,TRBV4-1,TRBD2,TGCGCCAGCAGCCGGTCGGGAGGTCGCGGAGATACGCAGTATTTT,CASSRSGGRGDTQYF
TRBJ2-7,NA,TRBV28,NA,TGTGCCAGCACAATAGGGGACAACTCCTACGAGCAGTACTTC,CASTIGDNSYEQYF
TRBJ2-7,NA,TRBV18,TRBD1,TGTGCCAGCTCAGAGAGCACAGGGGGCGGGGAGCAGTACTTC,CASSESTGGGEQYF
TRBJ2-3,NA,TRBV19,TRBD2,TGTGCCAGCGGAGACACTAGCGGGGATAGCACAGATACGCAGTATTTT,CASGDTSGDSTDTQYF
TRBJ1-3,NA,TRBV20-1,NA,TGCAGTGCCTCCGGGGACACCATATATTTT,CSASGDTIYF